The 30 T cell receptor beta chains below were found in one sample sequenced in a study of early T cells in non-severe SARS-CoV-2 infection. TCRdb recomputed calls from the 5' RACE reads with MiXCR, one row per CDR3 protein. Among 50,000 to 60,000 distinct CDR3 sequences listed, 5% to 7.5% were seen once. This specimen was whole blood, taken at baseline. These receptors were taken from an adult who was a healthcare worker with PCR-confirmed SARS-CoV-2 infection or an uninfected control (not recorded which).

This clonotype was seen a few times. The chain carries TRBV11-2 and TRBJ2-1; 8 nucleotides agree with TRBD2. The CDR3 consists of 15 residues. The V segment lost 1 base and the J segment 13 bases; nucleotides outside the gene matches: 12. CDR1 is SGHAT and CDR2 is FQNNGV in the germline V gene. CDR3 nucleotide sequence: TGTGCCAGCAGCTTAGGGAACCTAGCGGGCGGTATTCAGTTCTTC. Translated: CASSLGNLAGGIQFF.

The genes are TRBV6-2 or TRBV6-3 and TRBJ2-4; TRBD2 matches at 12 bases. The J segment lost 15 bases and the V segment lost 4 bases, leaving 10 bases of the junction unmatched. This CDR3 region has 14 residues. Germline V CDR1 and CDR2: MNHEY, SVGEGT. CDR3 residues: CASSFLTSGGTTYF. Written as DNA, the CDR3 is TGTGCCAGCAGTTTTTTAACTAGCGGGGGGACTACGTACTTC.

The rearrangement joins TRBV5-1 to TRBJ2-5; perhaps TRBD1 as D (7 bases). Germline CDR1 reads SGHRS; CDR2 reads YFSETQ. This CDR3 spans 14 amino acids. V gave up 5 bases and J gave up 2 bases, with 13 bases separating them. The CDR3 loop is CASSRGTAQETQYF. CDR3 coding DNA: TGCGCCAGCAGTCGCGGGACAGCGCAAGAGACCCAGTACTTC.

This clonotype came up many times. This chain connects TRBV6-1 to TRBJ1-5; D not certain. V lost 3 bases and J 12 bases, leaving 9 bases between the germline ends. The V gene's germline CDR1 is MNHNS and CDR2 SASEGT. This CDR3 is 11 amino acids long. This CDR3 is CASSDRNLQHF. DNA for the CDR3: TGTGCCAGCAGTGACCGGAACCTCCAGCATTTT.

About this clonotype itself: A much larger clone sits a single nucleotide away, making a read error possible. The rearrangement joins TRBV6-2 or TRBV6-3 to TRBJ1-5; 8 positions agree with TRBD1. CDR3 length: 14 residues. Trimming removed 0 bases from V and 6 bases from J; junction bases left unmatched: 1. Germline V lookup: CDR1 MNHEY, CDR2 SVGEGT. CDR3 nucleotide sequence: TGTGCCAGCAGTTACTCGACAGGGGTTCAGCCCCAGCATTTT. Residues: CASSYSTGVQPQHF.

There are many counts of this clonotype. The J gene is TRBJ2-3, the V gene TRBV19, with 12 bases fitting TRBD2. This CDR3 has 17 amino acids. CDR1 LNHDA and CDR2 SQIVND come from the germline V gene (reference sequence). The ends lost 4 bases at V and 1 base at J; junction bases unmatched: 6. CDR3 nucleotides: TGTGCCAGTAGTAAGCTAGCGGGGGGGCGGGGCACAGATACGCAGTATTTT. Translation: CASSKLAGGRGTDTQYF.

The table lists this clonotype with many counts. V and J are TRBV20-1 and TRBJ2-5; TRBD2 aligns across 10 bases. V lost 6 bases to trimming and J lost 4 bases; unmatched junction nucleotides: 5. Germline V gene sequence: CDR1 DFQATT, CDR2 SNEGSKA (reference sequence). The CDR3 covers 13 residues. The CDR3 DNA follows: TGCAGTGCGCAGCCTAGCGGGGGAGAGACCCAGTACTTC. It codes for CSAQPSGGETQYF.

This chain uses TRBV5-1 with TRBJ2-4; perhaps TRBD1 as D (6 bases). The CDR3 spans 15 residues. Trimming took 0 bases from V and 4 from J, leaving 11 bases between them. Germline V gene data show CDR1 as SGHRS and CDR2 as YFSETQ. The CDR3 DNA reads TGCGCCAGCAGCTTGGCCCAGGGGATTAAAAACATTCAGTACTTC. Its protein is CASSLAQGIKNIQYF.

The CDR3 sequence: CASSQRGLYEQYF. CDR3 coding DNA: TGTGCCAGCAGCCAACGAGGCCTCTACGAGCAGTACTTC. The V gene is TRBV3-1, the J gene TRBJ2-7; D not resolved. Germline-derived CDR1 and CDR2 are LGHDT and YNNKEL (reference sequence). The ends were cut back, 2 bases at V and 3 bases at J, with 8 bases in the middle. The CDR3 runs 13 residues.

The table lists this clonotype with many counts. The J gene is TRBJ2-7, the V gene TRBV9; D tentatively reads TRBD1 or TRBD2 (5 bases each). Per the germline V gene, CDR1 is SGDLS and CDR2 is YYNGEE. This CDR3 comprises 12 residues. The V end was cut by 3 bases, the J end by 5 bases, with 9 bases between. The CDR3 DNA follows: TGTGCCAGCAGCGCGAGGGGCCACGAGCAGTACTTC. Amino acid sequence: CASSARGHEQYF. The full variable domain, its missing parts supplied by reference TRBV9 and TRBJ2-7, is DSGVTQTPKHLITATGQRVTLRCSPRSGDLSVYWYQQSLDQGLQFLIQYYNGEERAKGNILERFSAQQFPDLHSELNLSSLELGDSALYFCASSARGHEQYFGPGTRLTVT.

This clonotype was detected many times. This chain links TRBV7-9 with TRBJ1-1; D gene unclear. The CDR3 consists of 13 residues. Per germline, CDR1 SEHNR and CDR2 FQNEAQ (reference sequence). Trimming took 5 bases from V and 1 from J, leaving 8 bases between them. Written as DNA, the CDR3 is TGTGCCAGCAGCCTACAACAGAACACTGAAGCTTTCTTT. Its translation: CASSLQQNTEAFF.

The chain links TRBV5-1 to TRBJ2-5, with TRBD1 matching over 7 bases. Germline loops: CDR1 SGHRS, CDR2 YFSETQ. The CDR3 totals 16 residues. Trimming at V came to 3 bases and at J to 1 base, leaving 9 bases not matched to a gene. CDR3: CASSSGTAISQETQYF. CDR3 bases: TGCGCCAGCAGCTCCGGGACAGCTATCTCCCAAGAGACCCAGTACTTC.

This clonotype was counted at least ten times. This chain joins TRBV20-1 and TRBJ2-5, with a tentative D call TRBD2 (5 bases). The CDR3 has 13 amino acids. In germline, CDR1 is DFQATT, CDR2 SNEGSKA (reference sequence). The V gene lost 4 bases and the J gene lost 5 bases, with 14 bases spanning the gap. CDR3 protein: CSAKGRSWETQYF. CDR3 nucleotides: TGCAGTGCTAAAGGGAGATCTTGGGAGACCCAGTACTTC.

V usage is TRBV29-1 and J usage is TRBJ2-5; D is unresolved. This CDR3 region has 14 residues. Trimming took off 3 bases at V and 5 bases at J, with 16 bases between the two ends. The V gene's germline CDR1 is SQVTM and CDR2 ANQGSEA. CDR3 in DNA: TGCAGCGTTGACTTGGGCCCCTCGTGGGAGACCCAGTACTTC. This encodes CSVDLGPSWETQYF.

A few counts support this clonotype. Here the CDR3 reads CASSQQGLSGNTIYF. In DNA, the CDR3 is TGTGCCAGCAGCCAACAAGGGTTGTCTGGAAACACCATATATTTT. The J gene is TRBJ1-3, the V gene TRBV2; D unclear. The CDR3 is 15 residues long. Looked up from germline, CDR1 is SNHLY and CDR2 is FYNNEI. V lost 6 bases to trimming and J lost 1 base, with 13 bases between them.

J is TRBJ2-2 and V is TRBV15; the D is unclear. The ends were cut back, 0 bases at V and 7 bases at J, with 3 bases in the middle. The germline V gene encodes CDR1 LNHNV and CDR2 YYDKDF (reference sequence). The CDR3 runs 12 residues. CDR3: CATSRDIGELFF. In DNA, the CDR3 is TGTGCCACCAGCAGAGATATCGGGGAGCTGTTTTTT.

This clonotype has at least ten counts. The V and J genes are TRBV5-5 and TRBJ1-4, with TRBD1 matching over 7 bases. V shed 5 bases and J 8 bases; nucleotides not matched to a gene: 12. The CDR3 is made up of 15 amino acids. CDR1 and CDR2 from the germline V gene are SGHKS and YYEKEE (reference sequence). In DNA, the CDR3 is TGTGCCAGCAGTTCACAACAGGGGAGTAGAGAAAAACTGTTTTTT. This encodes CASSSQQGSREKLFF. Supplemented by reference TRBV5-5 and TRBJ1-4, the full variable domain reads DAGVTQSPTHLIKTRGQQVTLRCSPISGHKSVSWYQQVLGQGPQFIFQYYEKEERGRGNFPDRFSARQFPNYSSELNVNALLLGDSALYLCASSSQQGSREKLFFGSGTQLSVL.

This clonotype was recorded at least ten times. The chain has TRBV5-1 and TRBJ2-7; D remains unclear. CDR3 length: 14 amino acids. V gave up 1 base and J gave up 0 bases, with 8 bases separating them. The V gene's germline CDR1 is SGHRS and CDR2 YFSETQ. CDR3 in DNA: TGCGCCAGCAGCTTGATAGGCAGCTCCTACGAGCAGTACTTC. Translated, it gives CASSLIGSSYEQYF.

This clonotype was counted between two and nine times. The gene calls are TRBV12-3 or TRBV12-4 and TRBJ1-1, with D possibly matching TRBD1 (5 bases). Trimming took off 0 bases at V and 5 bases at J, with 10 bases between the two ends. The CDR3 totals 14 residues. The CDR3 DNA reads as TGTGCCAGCAGTTTAGCCCAGGGAATGACTGAAGCTTTCTTT. This encodes CASSLAQGMTEAFF.

The chain couples TRBV12-5 to TRBJ1-2; 8 bases align to TRBD1. Germline loops: CDR1 LGHNT, CDR2 FRNRAP. This CDR3 region has 13 residues. Unmatched junction bases numbered 6, after V lost 7 bases and J lost 5 bases. Written as DNA, the CDR3 is TGTGCTAGTGCCTACGACAGGGGATATGGCTACACCTTC. The encoded protein is CASAYDRGYGYTF.

The chain links TRBV9 to TRBJ1-2; no definite D call. This CDR3 spans 14 amino acids. V lost 0 bases and J lost 7, with 13 bases in between. Germline CDR1 and CDR2: SGDLS and YYNGEE. The CDR3 sequence is CASSVAPESFGYTF. For the CDR3, the DNA is TGTGCCAGCAGCGTAGCCCCAGAATCGTTTGGCTACACCTTC.

This clonotype was seen a handful of times. The chain recombines TRBV20-1 with TRBJ2-7; D is unclear. Trimming left V 3 bases short and J 4 bases short, with 7 bases between. The V gene's germline CDR1 is DFQATT and CDR2 SNEGSKA (reference sequence). The CDR3 runs to 11 residues. CDR3 in amino acids: CSARRIYEQYF. Here the CDR3 DNA reads TGCAGTGCTAGGCGGATATACGAGCAGTACTTC.

This rearrangement joins TRBV20-1 to TRBJ2-1, with D possibly TRBD1 on 6 matching bases. The CDR3 has 14 amino acids. Between the trimmed V and J ends, which lost 6 bases and 3 bases, there was a span of 15 bases. Germline V gene sequence: CDR1 DFQATT, CDR2 SNEGSKA (reference sequence). CDR3: CSATDRSYYNEQFF. CDR3 nucleotide sequence: TGCAGTGCCACCGACAGGAGCTACTACAATGAGCAGTTCTTC.

This clonotype was seen repeatedly, ten times or more. The CDR3, as DNA: TGTGCCAGCAGCCTACCCGGGACAGGGGCCTACGAGCAGTACTTC. Residues: CASSLPGTGAYEQYF. The chain uses TRBV28 and TRBJ2-7, with 10 bases identical to TRBD1. The J segment lost 2 bases and the V segment lost 6 bases, leaving 7 bases of the junction unmatched. The CDR3 sequence is 15 residues long. CDR1 MDHEN and CDR2 SYDVKM come from the germline V gene.

This clonotype was picked up a small number of times. The chain has TRBV18 and TRBJ1-5; 7 nucleotides align to TRBD1. The CDR3 covers 17 residues. V gave up 4 bases and J gave up 4 bases; unmatched junction bases: 13. Germline lookup yields CDR1 KGHSH and CDR2 LQKENI. CDR3 sequence: CASSLMPPTGSNQPQHF. The CDR3 nucleotides read TGTGCCAGCTCACTGATGCCCCCGACAGGGAGTAATCAGCCCCAGCATTTT. Based on the CDR3 plus reference TRBV18 and TRBJ1-5, the full variable domain is NAGVMQNPRHLVRRRGQEARLRCSPMKGHSHVYWYRQLPEEGLKFMVYLQKENIIDESGMPKERFSAEFPKEGPSILRIQQVVRGDSAAYFCASSLMPPTGSNQPQHFGDGTRLSIL.

On this clonotype itself: This clone may be a read error of a much larger clone one base away. V and J are TRBV29-1 and TRBJ2-1; TRBD1 aligns across 8 bases. The germline gives CDR1 SQVTM, CDR2 ANQGSEA. The J segment lost 8 bases and the V segment lost 6 bases, leaving 9 bases of the junction unmatched. The CDR3 covers 13 residues. The CDR3 DNA is TGCAGCGTGCCGGGACAGGTTTTGGATGAGCAGTTCTTC. Amino acids: CSVPGQVLDEQFF.

This clonotype was observed many times. CDR3 loop: CASSATGTAYGYTF. The CDR3, as DNA: TGTGCCAGCAGTGCGACAGGGACCGCCTATGGCTACACCTTC. The V and J genes are TRBV12-3 or TRBV12-4 and TRBJ1-2; 7 nucleotides agree with TRBD1. The CDR3 spans 14 residues. The V gene end was trimmed by 5 bases and the J gene end by 4 bases; junction bases not matched to a gene: 7.

This clonotype has at least ten counts. J is TRBJ1-2 and V is TRBV28, with TRBD1 as a possible D gene (6 bases). The CDR3 is 16 amino acids. CDR1 MDHEN and CDR2 SYDVKM come from the germline V gene. Trimming pared 6 bases from V and 1 base from J, leaving 18 bases between. The CDR3: CASSYRTVQINYGYTF. As DNA, the CDR3 is TGTGCCAGCAGCTACCGGACAGTTCAAATTAACTATGGCTACACCTTC.

In its sample, this clonotype was seen many times. This chain links TRBV4-3 with TRBJ2-7, with 12 bases identical to TRBD2. The CDR3 length is 15 residues. Germline CDR1 and CDR2: LGHNA and YSLEER. V dropped 3 bases and J dropped 2; count of bases not matched to a gene: 2. The CDR3 nucleotides read TGCGCCAGCAGCCAGGGACTAGCGGGTACCTACGAGCAGTACTTC. Residues: CASSQGLAGTYEQYF.

This clonotype was observed at least ten times. The chain employs TRBV20-1 and TRBJ2-5; either TRBD1 or TRBD2 may fit D (5 bases each). The V end was cut by 3 bases, the J end by 6 bases, with 17 bases between. The CDR3 has 14 residues. Germline CDR1 DFQATT, CDR2 SNEGSKA (reference sequence). The CDR3 DNA is TGCAGTGCTAGTGTCTTGGGGGAAGTCAAGACCCAGTACTTC. This sequence encodes CSASVLGEVKTQYF.